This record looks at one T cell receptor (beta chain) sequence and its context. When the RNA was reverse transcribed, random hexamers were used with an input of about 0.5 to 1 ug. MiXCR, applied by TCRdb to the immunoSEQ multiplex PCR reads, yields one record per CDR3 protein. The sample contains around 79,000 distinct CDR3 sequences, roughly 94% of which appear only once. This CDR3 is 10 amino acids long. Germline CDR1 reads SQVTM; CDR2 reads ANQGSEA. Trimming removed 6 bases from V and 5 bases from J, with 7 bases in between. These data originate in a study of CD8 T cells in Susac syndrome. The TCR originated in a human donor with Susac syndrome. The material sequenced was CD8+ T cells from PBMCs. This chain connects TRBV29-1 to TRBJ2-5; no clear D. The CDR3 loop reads CSVLQETQYF. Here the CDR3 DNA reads TGCAGCGTCCTGCAGGAGACCCAGTACTTC.